The rows below give T cell receptor beta chains drawn from one sample of a study of blood T cell repertoires in COVID-19. TCRdb's copy holds only in-frame clones and misses some; the assay was immunoSEQ multiplex PCR. Here the sample spans fewer than 500,000 clones, 70% to 90% being singletons. The sample taken for sequencing was PBMCs or T cells enriched from blood (not recorded which). The receptors derive from a woman aged 18 to 35 with acute COVID-19. Both conserved end residues are part of each CDR3. Each record gives: clone size, V gene, D gene, J gene, CDR3 length, CDR3 DNA, CDR3 protein. A D gene is named only where the DNA matches it firmly. Size is stated for part of the rows, as once, few or many counts, or as a class when the clone is expanded.

clone_size: NA; v_call: TRBV4-2; d_call: NA; j_call: TRBJ2-6; cdr3_length: 16; cdr3_nt: TGTGCCAGCAGCCAAGGACAGAGGAGTGGGGCCAACGTCCTGACTTTC; cdr3_aa: CASSQGQRSGANVLTF
clone_size: NA; v_call: TRBV19; d_call: TRBD2; j_call: TRBJ2-1; cdr3_length: 14; cdr3_nt: TGTGCCAGTAGTAGCGGGGGGGCCTACAATGAGCAGTTCTTC; cdr3_aa: CASSSGGAYNEQFF
clone_size: once; v_call: TRBV14; d_call: TRBD1; j_call: TRBJ2-7; cdr3_length: 17; cdr3_nt: TGTGCCAGCAGCCAAGATCTGGGACAGGGTGTTTCCTACGAGCAGTACTTC; cdr3_aa: CASSQDLGQGVSYEQYF
clone_size: few; v_call: TRBV29-1; d_call: NA; j_call: TRBJ2-2; cdr3_length: 12; cdr3_nt: TGCAGCTCCCGAGGGAACACCGGGGAGCTGTTTTTT; cdr3_aa: CSSRGNTGELFF
clone_size: NA; v_call: TRBV5-1; d_call: TRBD1; j_call: TRBJ1-4; cdr3_length: 14; cdr3_nt: TGCGCCAGCAGCCCGGGACAGGGAAGAGAAAAACTGTTTTTT; cdr3_aa: CASSPGQGREKLFF
clone_size: few; v_call: TRBV11-2; d_call: NA; j_call: TRBJ2-7; cdr3_length: 17; cdr3_nt: TGTGCCAGCAGCTTAGTCCCTCACAGGGTATTCATTTACGAGCAGTACTTC; cdr3_aa: CASSLVPHRVFIYEQYF
clone_size: NA; v_call: TRBV20-1; d_call: NA; j_call: TRBJ2-3; cdr3_length: 11; cdr3_nt: TGCAGTGCTAGGCTAAACCTCGGGGAAAATTTT; cdr3_aa: CSARLNLGENF
clone_size: NA; v_call: TRBV19; d_call: TRBD1; j_call: TRBJ1-2; cdr3_length: 12; cdr3_nt: TGTGCCAGTAGTCGACAGGGGCTGGGCTACACCTTC; cdr3_aa: CASSRQGLGYTF
clone_size: NA; v_call: TRBV29-1; d_call: NA; j_call: TRBJ2-2; cdr3_length: 12; cdr3_nt: TGCAGCGTTGTTACGAACACCGGGGAGCTGTTTTTT; cdr3_aa: CSVVTNTGELFF
clone_size: NA; v_call: TRBV19; d_call: NA; j_call: TRBJ2-7; cdr3_length: 14; cdr3_nt: TGTGCCAGTAGTACACTAGCAACGACCTACGAGCAGTACTTC; cdr3_aa: CASSTLATTYEQYF
clone_size: NA; v_call: TRBV4-1; d_call: NA; j_call: TRBJ1-1; cdr3_length: 14; cdr3_nt: TGCGCCAGCAGTCTTCTTCTTTGGAACACTGAAGCTTTCTTT; cdr3_aa: CASSLLLWNTEAFF
clone_size: NA; v_call: TRBV19; d_call: NA; j_call: TRBJ2-5; cdr3_length: 14; cdr3_nt: TGTGCCAGTAGTAAGGTTCGAGGGGGAGAGACCCAGTACTTC; cdr3_aa: CASSKVRGGETQYF
clone_size: few; v_call: TRBV19; d_call: NA; j_call: TRBJ2-5; cdr3_length: 15; cdr3_nt: TGTGCCAGTAGTAAGGCAGTCCAGGTAATGGAGACCCAGTACTTC; cdr3_aa: CASSKAVQVMETQYF
clone_size: NA; v_call: TRBV7-8; d_call: NA; j_call: TRBJ2-7; cdr3_length: 14; cdr3_nt: TGTGCCAGCAGCTTAGCGGGGCAGATCTACGAGCAGTACTTC; cdr3_aa: CASSLAGQIYEQYF
clone_size: NA; v_call: TRBV30; d_call: TRBD1; j_call: TRBJ2-7; cdr3_length: 13; cdr3_nt: TGTGCCTGGGGAGGGACAGGGGGATACGAGCAGTACTTC; cdr3_aa: CAWGGTGGYEQYF
clone_size: NA; v_call: TRBV6-4; d_call: NA; j_call: TRBJ2-2; cdr3_length: 13; cdr3_nt: TGTGCCAGCAGTGACCCGGGGACCGGGGAGCTGTTTTTT; cdr3_aa: CASSDPGTGELFF
clone_size: NA; v_call: TRBV6-2/TRBV6-3; d_call: NA; j_call: TRBJ1-5; cdr3_length: 14; cdr3_nt: TGTGCCAGCAGTCTTATGACACCAGATCAGCCCCAGCATTTT; cdr3_aa: CASSLMTPDQPQHF
clone_size: NA; v_call: TRBV6-5; d_call: TRBD1; j_call: TRBJ1-1; cdr3_length: 13; cdr3_nt: TGTGCCAGCAGGGGACAGGGCAGCACTGAAGCTTTCTTT; cdr3_aa: CASRGQGSTEAFF
clone_size: NA; v_call: TRBV7-9; d_call: NA; j_call: TRBJ1-2; cdr3_length: 14; cdr3_nt: TGTGCCAGCAGCTCCAACGGTAATTACTATGGCTACACCTTC; cdr3_aa: CASSSNGNYYGYTF
clone_size: NA; v_call: TRBV7-2; d_call: NA; j_call: TRBJ2-5; cdr3_length: 15; cdr3_nt: TGTGCCAGCAGCTTATTAGCGGTAACTCAAGAGACCCAGTACTTC; cdr3_aa: CASSLLAVTQETQYF
clone_size: NA; v_call: TRBV13; d_call: TRBD1; j_call: TRBJ2-3; cdr3_length: 17; cdr3_nt: TGTGCCAGCAGCACAGGGGCAGGGGTATCCCTCACAGATACGCAGTATTTT; cdr3_aa: CASSTGAGVSLTDTQYF
clone_size: NA; v_call: TRBV7-9; d_call: NA; j_call: TRBJ2-1; cdr3_length: 15; cdr3_nt: TGTGCCAGCAGCTCCCGACAGGTCCATCTCAATGAGCAGTTCTTC; cdr3_aa: CASSSRQVHLNEQFF
clone_size: NA; v_call: TRBV10-1; d_call: TRBD2; j_call: TRBJ2-3; cdr3_length: 16; cdr3_nt: TGCGCCAGCAGTGCGCGACTAGCGGGAGGTATGGATACGCAGTATTTT; cdr3_aa: CASSARLAGGMDTQYF
clone_size: NA; v_call: TRBV4-1; d_call: TRBD1; j_call: TRBJ1-3; cdr3_length: 15; cdr3_nt: TGCGCCAGCAGCCAAGGACAGGGTGCAGGAAACACCATATATTTT; cdr3_aa: CASSQGQGAGNTIYF
clone_size: NA; v_call: TRBV9; d_call: TRBD2; j_call: TRBJ2-1; cdr3_length: 14; cdr3_nt: TGTGCCAGCAGCGTAGTTGCGGGAGGAAATGAGCAGTTCTTC; cdr3_aa: CASSVVAGGNEQFF
clone_size: NA; v_call: TRBV7-8; d_call: NA; j_call: TRBJ1-5; cdr3_length: 17; cdr3_nt: TGTGCCAGCAGCTCGGTTCGGGAATGGGGGCGCGGTCAGCCCCAGCATTTT; cdr3_aa: CASSSVREWGRGQPQHF
clone_size: NA; v_call: TRBV9; d_call: NA; j_call: TRBJ1-3; cdr3_length: 16; cdr3_nt: TGTGCCAGCAGCGTAGACCCAGGGGACTCTGGAAACACCATATATTTT; cdr3_aa: CASSVDPGDSGNTIYF
clone_size: NA; v_call: TRBV4-2; d_call: NA; j_call: TRBJ1-2; cdr3_length: 16; cdr3_nt: TGTGCCAGCAGCCAAGACCCACTTACCCGAGGCTATGGCTACACCTTC; cdr3_aa: CASSQDPLTRGYGYTF
clone_size: NA; v_call: TRBV28; d_call: NA; j_call: TRBJ2-7; cdr3_length: 16; cdr3_nt: TGTGCCAGCAGTCCCCCTCGACTAGGACCTTCCTCCGAGCAGTACTTC; cdr3_aa: CASSPPRLGPSSEQYF
clone_size: NA; v_call: TRBV9; d_call: NA; j_call: TRBJ2-1; cdr3_length: 14; cdr3_nt: TGTGCCAGCAGCGTAGAGGGAGAAAGGGATGAGCAGTTCTTC; cdr3_aa: CASSVEGERDEQFF
clone_size: NA; v_call: TRBV12-5; d_call: NA; j_call: TRBJ2-1; cdr3_length: 12; cdr3_nt: TGTGCTAGTGGTTTCGGGTTCAATGAGCAGTTCTTC; cdr3_aa: CASGFGFNEQFF
clone_size: NA; v_call: TRBV3-1/TRBV3-2; d_call: TRBD2; j_call: TRBJ2-3; cdr3_length: 15; cdr3_nt: TGTGCCAGCAGCCGCAGCGGGGGGGCTGGTGATACGCAGTATTTT; cdr3_aa: CASSRSGGAGDTQYF
clone_size: NA; v_call: TRBV5-5; d_call: TRBD2; j_call: TRBJ2-7; cdr3_length: 14; cdr3_nt: TGTGCCAGCAGCGTGGGACTAGCGGTCTACGAGCAGTACTTC; cdr3_aa: CASSVGLAVYEQYF
clone_size: NA; v_call: TRBV6-5; d_call: NA; j_call: TRBJ1-6; cdr3_length: 13; cdr3_nt: TGTGCCAGCGTCGGCCAGGGCAATTCACCCCTCCACTTT; cdr3_aa: CASVGQGNSPLHF
clone_size: NA; v_call: TRBV3-1/TRBV3-2; d_call: TRBD2; j_call: TRBJ2-1; cdr3_length: 17; cdr3_nt: TGTGCCAGCAGCCAAGGTGGGACTAGCGGGAGATCAGGGGTTCGGTTCTTC; cdr3_aa: CASSQGGTSGRSGVRFF
clone_size: NA; v_call: TRBV27; d_call: TRBD1; j_call: TRBJ1-2; cdr3_length: 11; cdr3_nt: TGTGCCAGCAGTTCCGGGACAGGGTACACCTTC; cdr3_aa: CASSSGTGYTF
clone_size: NA; v_call: TRBV30; d_call: NA; j_call: TRBJ1-6; cdr3_length: 16; cdr3_nt: TGTGCCTGGAGTGAGACAGCCAGCTCCTATAATTCACCCCTCCACTTT; cdr3_aa: CAWSETASSYNSPLHF
clone_size: NA; v_call: TRBV30; d_call: TRBD1; j_call: TRBJ1-6; cdr3_length: 15; cdr3_nt: TGTGCCTCGACGCCCGGGACAGGGGGTAATTCACCCCTCCACTTT; cdr3_aa: CASTPGTGGNSPLHF
clone_size: NA; v_call: TRBV6-5; d_call: NA; j_call: TRBJ1-5; cdr3_length: 14; cdr3_nt: TGTGCCAGCAGTTATGCAGGCGACGGACAGCCCCAGCATTTT; cdr3_aa: CASSYAGDGQPQHF
clone_size: few; v_call: TRBV11-3; d_call: NA; j_call: TRBJ2-1; cdr3_length: 14; cdr3_nt: TGTGCCAGCAGCTTAGATGGTAGTGACAGTGAGCAGTTCTTC; cdr3_aa: CASSLDGSDSEQFF
clone_size: NA; v_call: TRBV9; d_call: NA; j_call: TRBJ1-2; cdr3_length: 17; cdr3_nt: TGTGCCAGCAGCGTAGCTCTGCGGGAGGGGGGTGTATATGGCTACACCTTC; cdr3_aa: CASSVALREGGVYGYTF
clone_size: NA; v_call: TRBV5-1; d_call: NA; j_call: TRBJ2-5; cdr3_length: 14; cdr3_nt: TGCGCCAGCAGCTTGGCGGGGGACTCAGAGACCCAGTACTTC; cdr3_aa: CASSLAGDSETQYF
clone_size: NA; v_call: TRBV25-1; d_call: NA; j_call: TRBJ1-2; cdr3_length: 13; cdr3_nt: TGTGCCGTACAGGGTAATGATGGCTATGGCTACACCTTC; cdr3_aa: CAVQGNDGYGYTF
clone_size: NA; v_call: TRBV5-1; d_call: TRBD2; j_call: TRBJ2-5; cdr3_length: 15; cdr3_nt: TGCGCCAGCAGCCCTCTGACTAGCGGGAGAGAGACCCAGTACTTC; cdr3_aa: CASSPLTSGRETQYF
clone_size: once; v_call: TRBV12-5; d_call: NA; j_call: TRBJ2-1; cdr3_length: 13; cdr3_nt: TGTGCTAGTGGTTCAGGGTTCCTCGATGAGCAGTTCTTC; cdr3_aa: CASGSGFLDEQFF
clone_size: NA; v_call: TRBV7-8; d_call: TRBD1; j_call: TRBJ1-1; cdr3_length: 17; cdr3_nt: TGTGCCAGCAGCCTGCTACAGACAGGGGGCACGAACACTGAAGCTTTCTTT; cdr3_aa: CASSLLQTGGTNTEAFF
clone_size: NA; v_call: TRBV12-3/TRBV12-4; d_call: TRBD1; j_call: TRBJ2-7; cdr3_length: 12; cdr3_nt: TGTGCCAGCAGTGAGGACAGGAACGAGCAGTACTTC; cdr3_aa: CASSEDRNEQYF